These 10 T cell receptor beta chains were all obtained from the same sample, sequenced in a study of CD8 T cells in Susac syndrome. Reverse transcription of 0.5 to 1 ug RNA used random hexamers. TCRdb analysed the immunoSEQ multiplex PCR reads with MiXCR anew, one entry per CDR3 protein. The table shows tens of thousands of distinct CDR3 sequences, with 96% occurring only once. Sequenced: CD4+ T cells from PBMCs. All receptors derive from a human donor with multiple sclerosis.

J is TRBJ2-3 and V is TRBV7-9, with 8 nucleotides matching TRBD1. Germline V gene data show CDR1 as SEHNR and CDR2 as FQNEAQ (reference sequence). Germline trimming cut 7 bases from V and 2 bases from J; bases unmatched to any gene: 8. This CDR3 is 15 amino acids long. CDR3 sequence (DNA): TGTGCCAGCACCAGGACAGGGTGGGACACAGATACGCAGTATTTT. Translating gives CASTRTGWDTDTQYF.

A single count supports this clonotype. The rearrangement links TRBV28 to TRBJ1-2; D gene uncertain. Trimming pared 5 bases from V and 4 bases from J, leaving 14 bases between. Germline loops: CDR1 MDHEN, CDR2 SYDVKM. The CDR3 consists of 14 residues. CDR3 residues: CASSPDGQTYGYTF. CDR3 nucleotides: TGTGCCAGCAGTCCGGACGGTCAAACCTATGGCTACACCTTC.

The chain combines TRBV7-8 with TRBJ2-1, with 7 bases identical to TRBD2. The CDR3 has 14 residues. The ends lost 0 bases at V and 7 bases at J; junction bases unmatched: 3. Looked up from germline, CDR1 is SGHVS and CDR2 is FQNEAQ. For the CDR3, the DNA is TGTGCCAGCAGCTTAGCGCTGGGAGGGAATGAGCAGTTCTTC. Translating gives CASSLALGGNEQFF.

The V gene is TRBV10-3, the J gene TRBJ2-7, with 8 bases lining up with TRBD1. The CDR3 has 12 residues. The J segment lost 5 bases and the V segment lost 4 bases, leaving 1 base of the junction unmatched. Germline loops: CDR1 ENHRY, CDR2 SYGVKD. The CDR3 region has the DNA TGTGCCATCAGTGCGACAGGGGACGAGCAGTACTTC. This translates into CAISATGDEQYF.

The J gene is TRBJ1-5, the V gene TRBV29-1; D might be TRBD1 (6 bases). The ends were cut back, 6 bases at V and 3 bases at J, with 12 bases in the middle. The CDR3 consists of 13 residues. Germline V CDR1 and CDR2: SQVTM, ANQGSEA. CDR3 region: CSVRDNINQPQHF. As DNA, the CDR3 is TGCAGCGTCCGGGACAACATCAATCAGCCCCAGCATTTT.

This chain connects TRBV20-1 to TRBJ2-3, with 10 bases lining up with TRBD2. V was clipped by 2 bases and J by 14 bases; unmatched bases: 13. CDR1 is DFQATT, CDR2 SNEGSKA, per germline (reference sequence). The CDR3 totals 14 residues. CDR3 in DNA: TGCAGTGCTAGAACTAGCGGGGTCCGATCCCAGCGGTATTTT. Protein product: CSARTSGVRSQRYF.

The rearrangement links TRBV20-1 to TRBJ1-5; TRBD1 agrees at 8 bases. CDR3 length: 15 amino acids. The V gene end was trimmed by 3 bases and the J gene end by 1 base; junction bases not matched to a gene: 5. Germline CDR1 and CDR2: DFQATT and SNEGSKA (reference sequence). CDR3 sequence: CSASDRDRSNQPQHF. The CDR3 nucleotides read TGCAGTGCTAGCGACCGGGACAGGAGCAATCAGCCCCAGCATTTT.

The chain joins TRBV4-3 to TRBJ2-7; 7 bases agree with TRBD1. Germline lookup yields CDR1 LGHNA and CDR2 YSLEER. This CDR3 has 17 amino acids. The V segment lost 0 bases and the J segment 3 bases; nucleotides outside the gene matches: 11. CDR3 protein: CASSQDLRQGPIYEQYF. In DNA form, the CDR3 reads TGCGCCAGCAGCCAAGATCTGAGACAGGGCCCCATCTACGAGCAGTACTTC.

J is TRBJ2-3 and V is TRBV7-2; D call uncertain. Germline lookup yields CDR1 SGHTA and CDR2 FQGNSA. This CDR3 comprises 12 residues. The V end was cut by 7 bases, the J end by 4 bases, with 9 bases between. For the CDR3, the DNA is TGTGCCAGCATCCTATCATCAGATACGCAGTATTTT. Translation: CASILSSDTQYF.

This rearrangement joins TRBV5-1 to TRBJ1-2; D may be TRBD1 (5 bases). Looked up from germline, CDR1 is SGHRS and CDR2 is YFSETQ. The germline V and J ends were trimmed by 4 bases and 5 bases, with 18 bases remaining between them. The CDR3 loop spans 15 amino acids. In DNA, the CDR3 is TGCGCCAGCAGCCCCACCCCCGGGGCGGAATATGGCTACACCTTC. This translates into CASSPTPGAEYGYTF.